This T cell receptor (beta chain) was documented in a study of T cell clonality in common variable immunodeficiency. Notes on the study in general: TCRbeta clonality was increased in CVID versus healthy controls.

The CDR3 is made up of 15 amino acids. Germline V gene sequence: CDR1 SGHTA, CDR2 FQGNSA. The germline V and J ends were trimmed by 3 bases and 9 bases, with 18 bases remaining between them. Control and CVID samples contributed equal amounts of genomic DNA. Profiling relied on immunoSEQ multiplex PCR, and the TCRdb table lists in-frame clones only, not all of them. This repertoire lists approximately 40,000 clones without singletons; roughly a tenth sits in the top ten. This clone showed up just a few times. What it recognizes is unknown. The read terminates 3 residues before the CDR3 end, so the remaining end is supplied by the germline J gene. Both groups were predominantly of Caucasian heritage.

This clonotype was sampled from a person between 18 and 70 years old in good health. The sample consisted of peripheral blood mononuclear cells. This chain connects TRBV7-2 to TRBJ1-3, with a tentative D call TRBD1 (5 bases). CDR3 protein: CASSFHYGPGGTIYF. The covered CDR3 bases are TGTGCCAGCAGCTTCCATTACGGGCCCGGGGGCACC.